Following are 32 T cell receptor beta chains from one sample sequenced in a study of identical twins (dated by TCRdb to between 2015 and 2016). Library construction relied on 5' RACE. Sequencing relied on an Illumina HiSeq 2000. The raw public data were reprocessed by TCRdb itself: fastp quality trimming at Q25, MiXCR clonotype calling, in-frame beta chains only. Under each unique CDR3 protein, matching rows form one entry showing the most common genes and DNA. The sample has about 300,000 distinct CDR3 sequences on record, around an eighth of them singletons. Roughly 7% of the sample comes from the top ten. These data were also filed under a second study, of yellow fever vaccine responses in identical twins.

Sequenced: CD8+ T cells sorted from blood. The source of these receptors is a woman aged 18 to 35 in good health.

This sequence joins TRBV13 and TRBJ2-1; 9 bases align to TRBD2. CDR3 length: 17 residues. J lost 2 bases, V lost 5 bases, and 10 bases had no gene match. Germline V gene data show CDR1 as PRHDT and CDR2 as FYEKMQ (reference sequence). Written as DNA, the CDR3 is TGTGCCAGCAGCGTGTGGGTAGCGGGGGTTACCTACAATGAGCAGTTCTTC. It codes for CASSVWVAGVTYNEQFF.

The chain is built from TRBV6-2 or TRBV6-3 and TRBJ2-7; D remains ambiguous. V dropped 6 bases and J dropped 7 bases, with 19 bases sitting between them. The germline gives CDR1 MNHEY, CDR2 SVGEGT. This CDR3 has 14 amino acids. This chain's CDR3 is CASSHVTPLGEQYF. The CDR3, as DNA: TGTGCCAGCAGCCACGTGACCCCCCTGGGTGAGCAGTACTTC.

This clonotype showed up many times. This chain joins TRBV7-9 and TRBJ2-1, with 7 bases matching TRBD1. Per the germline V gene, CDR1 is SEHNR and CDR2 is FQNEAQ (reference sequence). Trimming took 5 bases from V and 14 from J; bases not matched to a gene: 12. This CDR3 spans 13 amino acids. CDR3: CASSAIPGQREFF. In nucleotides, the CDR3 is TGTGCCAGCAGCGCGATACCGGGACAGAGGGAGTTCTTC.

This clonotype occurred many times. CDR3 in DNA: TGTGCCAGCAGTACCCCGAAGTTTCTCTCCTACAATGAGCAGTTCTTC. As protein: CASSTPKFLSYNEQFF. The chain joins TRBV27 to TRBJ2-1; D gene uncertain. Trimming left V 5 bases short and J 0 bases short, with 14 bases between. The CDR3 contains 16 residues. Per germline, CDR1 MNHEY and CDR2 SMNVEV (reference sequence).

This clonotype occurred a few times. The rearrangement uses TRBV28 and TRBJ2-1; D gene unclear. The germline V and J ends were trimmed by 10 bases and 5 bases, with 6 bases remaining between them. CDR3 length: 10 residues. Looked up from germline, CDR1 is MDHEN and CDR2 is SYDVKM. This CDR3 is CATLHNEQFF. Written as DNA, the CDR3 is TGTGCCACACTCCACAATGAGCAGTTCTTC.

A few counts support this clonotype. This chain connects TRBV12-3 or TRBV12-4 to TRBJ2-3, with D perhaps TRBD2 (6 bases). V shed 0 bases and J shed 3 bases, with 13 bases lying between them. The CDR3 runs 16 residues. CDR3 sequence reads: CASSLALSGVTDTQYF. CDR3 nucleotides: TGTGCCAGCAGTTTAGCGCTGTCGGGAGTAACAGATACGCAGTATTTT.

This chain joins TRBV28 and TRBJ2-7, with 8 bases that match TRBD1. The germline CDR1 and CDR2 sequences are MDHEN and SYDVKM. The CDR3 runs to 13 residues. The V segment lost 3 bases and the J segment 6 bases; nucleotides outside the gene matches: 4. The CDR3 DNA follows: TGTGCCAGCAGTTTCTCAGGGGGCGTCGAGCAGTACGTC. Translated, it gives CASSFSGGVEQYV.

The chain carries TRBV7-2 and TRBJ2-7; D is possibly TRBD1 (6 bases). The germline V gene has CDR1 SGHTA and CDR2 FQGNSA. V lost 5 bases and J lost 4, with 12 bases in between. The CDR3 runs to 13 residues. The CDR3 DNA is TGTGCCAGCAGCCCCAGGGGTAGATACGAGCAGTACTTC. Translation: CASSPRGRYEQYF. The full variable domain, its missing parts supplied by reference TRBV7-2 and TRBJ2-7, is GAGVSQSPSNKVTEKGKDVELRCDPISGHTALYWYRQSLGQGLEFLIYFQGNSAPDKSGLPSDRFSAERTGGSVSTLTIQRTQQEDSAVYLCASSPRGRYEQYFGPGTRLTVT.

The rearrangement links TRBV4-1 to TRBJ2-7, with D possibly matching TRBD2 (5 bases). V was cut by 0 bases and J by 0 bases, with 15 bases left in between. CDR1 and CDR2 from the germline V gene are MGHRA and YSYEKL. This CDR3 spans 17 amino acids. The CDR3 sequence: CASSQDVRTPSSYEQYF. CDR3 nucleotides: TGCGCCAGCAGCCAAGATGTCCGGACTCCGAGCTCCTACGAGCAGTACTTC.

This sequence joins TRBV11-3 and TRBJ2-1; 12 bases line up with TRBD2. From germline, CDR1 is SGHNT and CDR2 YENEEA. This CDR3 spans 16 amino acids. Trimming cost V 5 bases and J 4 bases; bases outside gene matches: 6. CDR3: CASSPRTSGVYNEQFF. The CDR3 DNA is TGTGCCAGCAGCCCGCGGACTAGCGGGGTTTACAATGAGCAGTTCTTC.

At least ten counts were recorded for this clonotype. The chain uses TRBV29-1 and TRBJ1-1; D may be TRBD1 (5 bases). V lost 4 bases to trimming and J lost 5 bases, with 5 bases between them. In germline, CDR1 is SQVTM, CDR2 ANQGSEA. This CDR3 spans 10 amino acids. The CDR3 nucleotides read TGCAGCGTTGGGGGGACTGAAGCTTTCTTT. Translation gives CSVGGTEAFF.

Only a few counts were recorded for this clonotype. CDR3 region: CATSRDSSRYTDTQYF. CDR3 DNA sequence: TGTGCCACCAGCAGAGATTCGTCGCGGTACACAGATACGCAGTATTTT. The V call is TRBV15, the J call TRBJ2-3; no definite D call. V was shortened by 0 bases and J by 2 bases, with 12 bases between the two germline ends. Looked up from germline, CDR1 is LNHNV and CDR2 is YYDKDF (reference sequence). The CDR3 has 16 amino acids. Together with reference TRBV15 and TRBJ2-3, the CDR3 gives the full variable domain: DAMVIQNPRYQVTQFGKPVTLSCSQTLNHNVMYWYQQKSSQAPKLLFHYYDKDFNNEADTPDNFQSRRPNTSFCFLDIRSPGLGDTAMYLCATSRDSSRYTDTQYFGPGTRLTVL.

This clonotype was seen ten or more times. This sequence joins TRBV9 and TRBJ2-1; no definite D call. Between the trimmed V and J ends, which lost 0 bases and 9 bases, there was a span of 7 bases. The CDR3 consists of 12 residues. Germline CDR1 reads SGDLS; CDR2 reads YYNGEE. This CDR3 reads CASSVAIGEQFF. CDR3 bases: TGTGCCAGCAGCGTAGCTATTGGTGAGCAGTTCTTC.

This clonotype was counted a few times. The chain employs TRBV12-3 or TRBV12-4 and TRBJ2-3; 9 positions agree with TRBD2. V lost 0 bases to trimming and J lost 2 bases; unmatched junction nucleotides: 3. The length of the CDR3 is 16 residues. CDR3 region: CASSLARGGPTDTQYF. The CDR3, as DNA: TGTGCCAGCAGTTTAGCGCGGGGGGGGCCCACAGATACGCAGTATTTT.

This clonotype was found many times. This rearrangement joins TRBV25-1 to TRBJ2-2; TRBD1 is a possible D gene (6 bases). The CDR3 consists of 11 residues. Germline-derived CDR1 and CDR2 are MGHDK and SYGVNS. The V and J ends lost 10 bases and 10 bases respectively, with 13 bases between them. CDR3 DNA sequence: TGTGCCACCACGACAGGCCTGGAGCTGTTTTTT. Encoded protein: CATTTGLELFF.

V is TRBV4-1 and J is TRBJ1-1; TRBD1 is a possible D gene (5 bases). The CDR3 extends over 15 amino acids. V was clipped by 1 base and J by 4 bases, with 13 bases between them. Per germline, CDR1 MGHRA and CDR2 YSYEKL. The CDR3 DNA follows: TGCGCCAGCAGCCAAGTTCCCAGGGACGCCACTGAAGCTTTCTTT. Protein sequence: CASSQVPRDATEAFF.

This clonotype was found a few times. The chain carries TRBV25-1 and TRBJ1-5; D may be TRBD1 (5 bases). This CDR3 comprises 12 residues. The ends were cut back, 6 bases at V and 4 bases at J, with 7 bases in the middle. The V gene's germline CDR1 is MGHDK and CDR2 SYGVNS. In DNA, the CDR3 is TGTGCCAGCAGGGGGGATAATCAGCCCCAGCATTTT. Residues: CASRGDNQPQHF.

The chain recombines TRBV20-1 with TRBJ2-7; D not resolved. Trimming took 0 bases from V and 3 from J, leaving 12 bases between them. The CDR3 covers 14 residues. In germline, CDR1 is DFQATT, CDR2 SNEGSKA (reference sequence). CDR3 sequence: CSARDPDKDYEQYF. CDR3 in DNA: TGCAGTGCTAGAGATCCTGATAAAGACTACGAGCAGTACTTC.

This clonotype occurred a few times. This chain uses TRBV11-2 with TRBJ2-1, with 11 positions matching TRBD2. Germline trimming cut 5 bases from V and 9 bases from J; bases unmatched to any gene: 6. This CDR3 is built from 14 residues. CDR1 and CDR2 from the germline V gene are SGHAT and FQNNGV. The CDR3 region is CASSPSSGRSEQFF. For the CDR3, the DNA is TGTGCCAGCAGCCCTTCTAGCGGGAGGAGTGAGCAGTTCTTC.

This clonotype was picked up many times. The gene calls are TRBV4-1 and TRBJ2-4; the D gene is possibly TRBD2 (6 bases). The CDR3 sequence is 17 residues long. V gave up 0 bases and J gave up 0 bases, with 12 bases separating them. CDR1 is MGHRA, CDR2 YSYEKL, per germline. The CDR3 loop reads CASSQDGGALAKNIQYF. CDR3 coding DNA: TGCGCCAGCAGCCAAGACGGCGGGGCTCTAGCCAAAAACATTCAGTACTTC.

This clonotype showed up just a few times. This chain connects TRBV14 to TRBJ2-7; 10 bases fit TRBD1. Looked up from germline, CDR1 is SGHDN and CDR2 is FVKESK. This CDR3 contains 15 residues. V shed 5 bases, J shed 3 bases, and the junction held 7 bases outside the gene matches. The DNA of the CDR3 is TGTGCCAGCAGCACTGGGACAGGGGTCGTCTACGAGCAGTACGTC. This gives the protein CASSTGTGVVYEQYV.

This clonotype occurred many times. The chain has TRBV4-1 and TRBJ2-2; D perhaps matches TRBD2 (6 bases). Germline CDR1 is MGHRA and CDR2 is YSYEKL. The CDR3 contains 12 residues. The V end lost 4 bases, the J end lost 8 bases, and 8 bases lay between the germline ends. The CDR3 sequence is CASSLRGGELFF. The CDR3 DNA is TGCGCCAGCAGCCTCCGGGGGGGGGAGCTGTTTTTT.

This clonotype has just a few counts. The chain carries TRBV25-1 and TRBJ2-7, with 8 bases matching TRBD1. Germline-derived CDR1 and CDR2 are MGHDK and SYGVNS. The length of the CDR3 is 15 residues. Germline trimming cut 6 bases from V and 2 bases from J; bases unmatched to any gene: 9. CDR3 sequence reads: CASSPQGAATYEQYV. DNA of the CDR3: TGTGCCAGCAGCCCTCAGGGGGCGGCAACCTACGAGCAGTACGTC.

The sample holds many counts of this clonotype. The V gene is TRBV12-3 or TRBV12-4, the J gene TRBJ2-3; TRBD2 agrees at 8 bases. CDR3 size: 15 residues. The V and J ends lost 5 bases and 6 bases, in that order; junction bases with no gene match: 10. As DNA, the CDR3 is TGTGCCAGCAGTCCCCAGACGGGAGGGCCGGATACGCAGTATTTT. Its translation is CASSPQTGGPDTQYF.

The table lists this clonotype with a few counts. The gene calls are TRBV5-1 and TRBJ2-1; D is unclear. V was shortened by 0 bases and J by 4 bases, with 8 bases between the two germline ends. CDR3 size: 14 residues. Per the germline V gene, CDR1 is SGHRS and CDR2 is YFSETQ. CDR3: CASSLGYGYNEQFF. CDR3 DNA sequence: TGCGCCAGCAGCTTGGGATACGGTTACAATGAGCAGTTCTTC. Drawing the rest from reference TRBV5-1 and TRBJ2-1, the complete variable domain is KAGVTQTPRYLIKTRGQQVTLSCSPISGHRSVSWYQQTPGQGLQFLFEYFSETQRNKGNFPGRFSGRQFSNSRSEMNVSTLELGDSALYLCASSLGYGYNEQFFGPGTRLTVL.

The chain joins TRBV7-9 to TRBJ2-7; 11 bases agree with TRBD2. Germline V gene lookup returns CDR1 SEHNR and CDR2 FQNEAQ (reference sequence). V lost 5 bases and J lost 3; bases outside the gene matches: 12. CDR3 size: 17 residues. CDR3 sequence: CASSLGTSGGKGYEQYF. The DNA of the CDR3 is TGTGCCAGCAGCCTGGGGACTAGCGGAGGGAAGGGCTACGAGCAGTACTTC.

This clonotype has a handful of counts. The chain employs TRBV2 and TRBJ2-6, with a possible D match to TRBD1 (6 bases). This CDR3 region has 18 residues. Per the germline V gene, CDR1 is SNHLY and CDR2 is FYNNEI. Deletions cut 3 bases from V and 1 base from J, with 16 bases between. The CDR3 sequence is CASSDGGLVKSGANVLTF. CDR3 nucleotides: TGTGCCAGCAGTGATGGGGGCCTAGTAAAATCTGGGGCCAACGTCCTGACTTTC.

This clonotype was seen a few times. The genes are TRBV20-1 and TRBJ1-1; D is uncertain. The CDR3 is 14 residues long. Trimming stripped 0 bases from V and 5 bases from J, with 13 bases between. Germline CDR1 is DFQATT and CDR2 is SNEGSKA (reference sequence). This chain's CDR3 is CSARDLADRTEAFF. CDR3 nucleotide sequence: TGCAGTGCTAGAGATCTCGCGGATCGGACTGAAGCTTTCTTT.

V gene TRBV4-1 combines with J gene TRBJ2-1; 13 nucleotides line up with TRBD2. After removal of 2 bases from V and 6 bases from J, the junction contained 10 bases not matched to a gene. Germline V lookup: CDR1 MGHRA, CDR2 YSYEKL. The CDR3 loop spans 18 amino acids. CDR3 protein: CASSQFGLAGVVGNEQFF. The CDR3 region has the DNA TGCGCCAGCAGCCAATTTGGACTAGCGGGAGTTGTAGGCAATGAGCAGTTCTTC.

This clonotype was seen more than once but under ten times. The chain is built from TRBV2 and TRBJ2-7; D tentatively fits TRBD1 or TRBD2 (5 bases each). Trimming pared 1 base from V and 3 bases from J, leaving 7 bases between. Germline-derived CDR1 and CDR2 are SNHLY and FYNNEI. The CDR3 runs to 13 residues. CDR3 bases: TGTGCCAGCAGTGAAGTGGGGGACTACGAGCAGTACTTC. Translation gives CASSEVGDYEQYF.

This clonotype was counted many times. This chain links TRBV7-9 with TRBJ2-1; D remains unclear. The CDR3 spans 15 residues. Trimming stripped 5 bases from V and 2 bases from J, with 13 bases between. CDR1 is SEHNR and CDR2 is FQNEAQ in the germline V gene (reference sequence). The CDR3 DNA reads TGTGCCAGCAGCATCCCCCCGGGCCCCTACAATGAGCAGTTCTTC. It codes for CASSIPPGPYNEQFF.

Only a few counts were recorded for this clonotype. The J gene is TRBJ2-3, the V gene TRBV14; D is unclear. The length of the CDR3 is 13 residues. Per the germline V gene, CDR1 is SGHDN and CDR2 is FVKESK. Trimming took off 3 bases at V and 6 bases at J, with 10 bases between the two ends. The CDR3 DNA follows: TGTGCCAGCAGCCAGCAGCCTCTCGATACGCAGTATTTT. This encodes CASSQQPLDTQYF.